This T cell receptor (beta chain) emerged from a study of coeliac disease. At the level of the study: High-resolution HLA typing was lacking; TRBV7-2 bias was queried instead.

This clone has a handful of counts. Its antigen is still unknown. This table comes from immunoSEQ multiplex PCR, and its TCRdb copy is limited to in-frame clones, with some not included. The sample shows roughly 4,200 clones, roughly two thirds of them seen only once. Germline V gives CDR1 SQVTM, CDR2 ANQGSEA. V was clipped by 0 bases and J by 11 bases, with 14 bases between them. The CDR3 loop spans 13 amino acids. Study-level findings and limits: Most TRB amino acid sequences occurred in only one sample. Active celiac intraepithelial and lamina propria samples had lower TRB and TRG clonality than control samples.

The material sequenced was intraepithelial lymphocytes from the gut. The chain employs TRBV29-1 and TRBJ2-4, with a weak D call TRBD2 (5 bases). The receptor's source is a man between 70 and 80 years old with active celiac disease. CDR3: CSVEEGSPGVQYF. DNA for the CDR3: TGCAGCGTTGAAGAGGGGAGCCCCGGGGTTCAGTACTTC.